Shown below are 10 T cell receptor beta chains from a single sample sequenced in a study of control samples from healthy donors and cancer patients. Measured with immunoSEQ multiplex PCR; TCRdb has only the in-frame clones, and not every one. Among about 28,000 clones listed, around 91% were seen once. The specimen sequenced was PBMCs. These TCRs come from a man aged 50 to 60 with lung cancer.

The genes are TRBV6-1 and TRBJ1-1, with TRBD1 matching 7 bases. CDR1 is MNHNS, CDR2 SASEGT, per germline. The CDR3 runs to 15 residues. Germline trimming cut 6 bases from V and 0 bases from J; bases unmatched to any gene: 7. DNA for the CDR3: TGTGCCAGCAGCCTATATGACAGGGTGAACACTGAAGCTTTCTTT. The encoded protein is CASSLYDRVNTEAFF.

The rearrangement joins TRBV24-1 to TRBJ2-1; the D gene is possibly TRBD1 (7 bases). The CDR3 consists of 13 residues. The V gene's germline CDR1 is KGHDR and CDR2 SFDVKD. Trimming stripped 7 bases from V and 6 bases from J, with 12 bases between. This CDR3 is CATSPGGGNEQFF. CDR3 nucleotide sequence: TGTGCCACCAGCCCAGGGGGAGGCAATGAGCAGTTCTTC.

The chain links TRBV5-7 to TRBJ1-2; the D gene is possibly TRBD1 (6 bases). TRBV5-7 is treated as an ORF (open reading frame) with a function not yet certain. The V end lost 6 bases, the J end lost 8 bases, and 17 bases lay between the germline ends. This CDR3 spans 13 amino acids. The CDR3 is CASTPRGAHGYTF. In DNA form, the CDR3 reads TGTGCCAGCACCCCGCGGGGGGCGCACGGCTACACCTTC.

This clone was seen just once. CDR3 bases: TGTGCCAGCAGCTTGCGTTTTACAGGGGGTGGTCAAAAACTGTTTTTT. This translates into CASSLRFTGGGQKLFF. The chain joins TRBV5-6 to TRBJ1-4, with 8 bases matching TRBD1. The V gene end was trimmed by 1 base and the J gene end by 9 bases; junction bases not matched to a gene: 11. Germline V CDR1 and CDR2: SGHDT, YYEEEE. The CDR3 has 16 residues.

The CDR3 DNA reads as TGTGCCAGCAGCTTAGAGTATGGGGGGCACCCTTACGAGCAGTACTTC. This encodes CASSLEYGGHPYEQYF. J is TRBJ2-7 and V is TRBV7-9, with D perhaps TRBD1 or TRBD2 (6 bases each). The CDR3 is made up of 16 amino acids. The V and J ends lost 1 base and 4 bases respectively, with 17 bases between them. Germline V gene data show CDR1 as SEHNR and CDR2 as FQNEAQ (reference sequence).

The CDR3 region is CASSFSTNEKLFF. Here the CDR3 DNA reads TGTGCCAGCAGTTTTTCTACTAATGAAAAACTGTTTTTT. V gene TRBV27 combines with J gene TRBJ1-4, with unresolved D. CDR3 length equals 13 residues. V dropped 3 bases and J dropped 2 bases, with 4 bases sitting between them. Germline V lookup: CDR1 MNHEY, CDR2 SMNVEV (reference sequence).

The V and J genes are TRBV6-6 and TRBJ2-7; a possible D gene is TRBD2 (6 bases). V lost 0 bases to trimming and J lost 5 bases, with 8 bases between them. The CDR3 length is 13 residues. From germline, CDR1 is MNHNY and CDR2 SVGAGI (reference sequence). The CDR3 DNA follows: TGTGCCAGCAGTTACTCGTGGGAGGACGAGCAGTACTTC. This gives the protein CASSYSWEDEQYF.

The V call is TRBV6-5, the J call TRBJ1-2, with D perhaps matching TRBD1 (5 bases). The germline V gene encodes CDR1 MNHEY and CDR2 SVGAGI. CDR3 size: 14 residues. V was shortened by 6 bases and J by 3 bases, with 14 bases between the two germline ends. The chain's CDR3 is CASRPWGRDYGYTF. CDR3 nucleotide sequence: TGTGCCAGCAGGCCTTGGGGCAGAGACTATGGCTACACCTTC.

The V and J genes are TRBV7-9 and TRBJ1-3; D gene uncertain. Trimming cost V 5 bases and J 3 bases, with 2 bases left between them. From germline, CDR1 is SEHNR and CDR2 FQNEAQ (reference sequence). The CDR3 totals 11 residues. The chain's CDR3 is CASSLGNTIYF. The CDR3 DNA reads TGTGCCAGCAGCCTTGGAAACACCATATATTTT.

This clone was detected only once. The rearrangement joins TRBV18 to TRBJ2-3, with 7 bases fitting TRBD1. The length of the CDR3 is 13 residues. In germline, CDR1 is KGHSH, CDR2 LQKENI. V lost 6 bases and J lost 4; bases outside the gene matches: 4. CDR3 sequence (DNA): TGTGCCAGCTCCCGGACAGGCTCAGATACGCAGTATTTT. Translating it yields CASSRTGSDTQYF.